This entry features one T cell receptor beta chain sequence. The investigators amplified TCR beta CDR3 regions from RNA transcripts. RT-PCR in the first round (using the HTBI primer set) targeted the TCR CDR3. TCRdb itself ran the multiplex PCR reads through MiXCR, one entry per CDR3 protein. The sample holds about 350,000 distinct CDR3 sequences; 15% to 20% are singletons and the top ten take 3% to 4.5%. These data come from a study of T cells in Graves' hyperthyroidism and ophthalmopathy. V shed 0 bases and J shed 3 bases, with 17 bases lying between them. Germline V gene data show CDR1 as DFQATT and CDR2 as SNEGSKA (reference sequence). The CDR3 consists of 16 residues.

The specimen was blood. The gene calls are TRBV20-1 and TRBJ1-1; D perhaps matches TRBD1 (6 bases). The sequence was collected from a young woman with Graves' hyperthyroidism. The CDR3 DNA is TGCAGTGCTAGAGATTTGGGGGGGCCTACGGACACTGAAGCTTTCTTT. It yields the protein CSARDLGGPTDTEAFF.